This TCR beta chain was identified during a study of T cells expressing NK-cell markers (dated by TCRdb to 2020 to 2022). Study-wide context: Three sorted T-cell subsets (CD3+CD56+NKG2C+, CD3+CD56+NKG2C- and CD3+CD56-NKG2C+) from roughly eight donors had their TCR beta-chain repertoires profiled. Among the eight sequenced donors, only one was HCMV-seronegative, while the other seven were HCMV-seropositive. The study sequenced eight donors, all healthy volunteers chosen at random: three men and five women. Illumina HiSeq 2000/2500, MiSeq or NextSeq was used to sequence libraries as 2 x 150 bp reads.

TCRdb lists the instrument as Illumina HiSeq 2000. TCR beta cDNA libraries were prepared using 5'RACE template switching, which introduced a universal primer site and unique molecular identifiers. cDNA synthesis was primed from the TCR beta constant segment and was followed by two successive PCR amplification steps. Concerning the study's data processing: MIGEC was used to demultiplex reads and group the reads by UMI, and MiTCR was used to assemble and quantify clonotypes. To exclude erroneous sequences, any TCR cDNA sequence not supported by at least two reads was discarded. The tcR package was used for downstream repertoire analysis, and clonotypes were matched between fractions using CDR3 nucleotide sequence together with V segment. VDJmatch was used to annotate antigen specificity against VDJdb, with one amino acid substitution in CDR3 allowed. TCRdb reprocessed the reads and assigns one entry to each CDR3 protein sequence, leaving out DNA. None of the V and J calls come from the authors' own analysis; TCRdb made them. The sample has some 410,000 distinct CDR3 sequences on record. The ten largest clones take up 7.3% of the sample.

General findings and caveats noted by the study authors: Those dominant clonotypes were again the most abundant among CD3+CD56-NKG2C+ cells in a handful of donors, at about 25-60.1%. Whether the expanded NKG2C-expressing T cell clones were specific for HCMV antigens remained unclear. For roughly 6 donors, the dominant CD3+CD56+NKG2C+ clonotypes were among the top 10 CD8+ clonotypes and accounted for 1.0-7.0% of CD8+ T cells.

To determine HCMV serostatus, a commercial ELISA kit was used to detect HCMV-specific IgG in serum. Ficoll density gradient centrifugation was used to isolate peripheral blood mononuclear cells from blood. As regards this clonotype: Its binding antigen is unknown.

The cysteine opens and the phenylalanine closes a CDR3 of 16 amino acids. DNA is not recorded here. Via the germline V gene, CDR1 is SGHVS and CDR2 FQNEAQ. The material sequenced was blood T cells: a sorted CD56 or NKG2C T cell subset, CD4+ or CD8+ T cells, or bulk PBMC T cells (not recorded which). The TCR originated in a woman between 18 and 75 years old in good health. The rearrangement joined TRBV7-8 to TRBJ2-1; TCRdb outputs TRBD1, but without DNA this stays unchecked. The CDR3 reads CASSSRRGSSSHEQFF.